These T cell receptor beta chains were read from a single sample in a study of T-cell memory formation after mild COVID-19. From the 5' RACE reads, TCRdb called clonotypes with MiXCR, one entry per CDR3 protein. This sample has a few hundred thousand distinct CDR3 sequences, with over 11% found just once. Sequenced material: PBMCs or a T cell subset sorted from them (not recorded which). Receptors were obtained from a man aged 18 to 30 who had mild COVID-19 (a few samples of this study predate the infection). Cell type and time point are not known. The CDR3 runs from the conserved cysteine through the conserved F or W. The D gene is left open where the match is weak. Clone sizes are given selectively: once, few, many, or a class where the clone is expanded.

V gene,D gene,J gene,clone size,CDR3 protein,CDR3 DNA
TRBV10-3,TRBD1,TRBJ1-5,few,CAISESGTGINQPQHF,TGTGCCATCAGTGAGTCGGGGACAGGGATCAATCAGCCCCAGCATTTT
TRBV3-1,TRBD1,TRBJ2-6,.,CASSQRGQANVLTF,TGTGCCAGCAGCCAAAGGGGGCAAGCCAACGTCCTGACTTTC
TRBV12-3/TRBV12-4,.,TRBJ2-2,few,CASTRFEGTGELFF,TGTGCCAGCACCAGATTCGAAGGCACCGGGGAGCTGTTTTTT
TRBV20-1,.,TRBJ1-1,.,CSARDRVGYTEAFF,TGCAGTGCTAGAGATCGGGTAGGTTATACTGAAGCTTTCTTT
TRBV6-5,.,TRBJ2-1,.,CASSGGHNEQFF,TGTGCCAGCAGCGGGGGGCACAATGAGCAGTTCTTC
TRBV4-1,.,TRBJ2-1,few,CASSRGQGGLGEQFF,TGCGCCAGCAGCCGAGGACAGGGAGGGTTGGGTGAGCAGTTCTTC
TRBV20-1,.,TRBJ1-6,few,CSARDRGESPLHF,TGCAGTGCTAGAGACAGGGGAGAATCACCCCTCCACTTT
TRBV4-3,TRBD2,TRBJ2-7,few,CASSQFGLAGGREQYF,TGCGCCAGCAGCCAATTCGGTCTAGCGGGGGGTCGGGAGCAGTACTTC
TRBV12-3/TRBV12-4,.,TRBJ1-5,few,CASSPSWGNQPQHF,TGTGCCAGCAGTCCCTCGTGGGGAAATCAGCCCCAGCATTTT
TRBV7-9,TRBD1,TRBJ2-7,.,CASSPWTGPHEQYF,TGTGCCAGCAGCCCCTGGACAGGGCCGCACGAGCAGTACTTC
TRBV11-1,.,TRBJ2-7,few,CASSPTSRAYEQYF,TGTGCCAGCAGTCCAACTAGTCGCGCCTACGAGCAGTACTTC
TRBV12-3/TRBV12-4,TRBD1,TRBJ2-2,.,CASSTRQGPFTGELFF,TGTGCCAGCAGTACCCGACAGGGGCCCTTCACCGGGGAGCTGTTTTTT
TRBV10-1,.,TRBJ2-3,few,CASSESSLLSTDTQYF,TGCGCCAGCAGTGAGTCGTCTTTACTTTCCACAGATACGCAGTATTTT
TRBV20-1,.,TRBJ2-1,.,CSARDPNGGEQFF,TGCAGTGCTAGAGATCCGAATGGGGGTGAGCAGTTCTTC
TRBV11-2,.,TRBJ2-2,many,CAIPGGPNTGELFF,TGTGCCATCCCAGGGGGGCCGAACACCGGGGAGCTGTTTTTT
TRBV7-9,.,TRBJ1-2,.,CASSLTRTEGGYTF,TGTGCCAGCAGCTTAACCAGGACAGAGGGTGGCTACACCTTC